This T cell receptor (beta chain) was sequenced during a study of T cell responses to AZD1222 COVID-19 vaccine. Regarding the study as a whole: Repertoire sampling was restricted to post-peak T cell response timepoints. Spike-specific TCR breadth and depth were elevated following two AZD1222 doses. Only a handful of AZD1222 recipients, more than 5 in all, had baseline seropositivity. Targets within unmutated variant regions were reportedly found for nearly half of spike-specific TCRs.

A note on this clone: The antigen is undetermined.

TCRdb keeps only in-frame clones here, not all; method: immunoSEQ multiplex PCR. The sample holds 100,000 to 150,000 clones, around 85% seen once. The CDR3 contains 13 residues. With V trimmed by 6 bases and J by 6 bases, 5 bases remained unmatched. Germline-derived CDR1 and CDR2 are GTSNPN and SVGIG (reference sequence). The sequencing used peripheral blood, collected 28 days after the second dose of the MenACWY control vaccine. The gene calls are TRBV30 and TRBJ1-6; 7 bases fit TRBD1. The receptor was isolated from an adult who received the MenACWY meningococcal vaccine as a control. CDR3 DNA: TGTGCCTGTCTCCGGGACAGTAATTCACCCCTCCACTTT. Amino acids: CACLRDSNSPLHF.